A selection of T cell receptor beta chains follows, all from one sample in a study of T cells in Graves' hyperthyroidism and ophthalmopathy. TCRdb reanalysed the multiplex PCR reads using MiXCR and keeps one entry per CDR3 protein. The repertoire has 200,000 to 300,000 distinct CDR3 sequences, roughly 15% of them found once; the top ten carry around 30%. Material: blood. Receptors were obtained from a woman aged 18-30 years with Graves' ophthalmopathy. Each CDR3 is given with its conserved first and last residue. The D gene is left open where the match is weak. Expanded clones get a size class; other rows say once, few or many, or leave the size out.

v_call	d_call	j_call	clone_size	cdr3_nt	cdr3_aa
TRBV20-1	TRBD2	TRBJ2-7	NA	TGCAGTGCTCCCCCCCCGACTAGCGGGACCTACGAGCAGTACTTC	CSAPPPTSGTYEQYF
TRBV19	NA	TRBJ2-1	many	TGTGCCAGTAGTCCCTGGGGAGGACAGTACAATGAGCAGTTCTTC	CASSPWGGQYNEQFF
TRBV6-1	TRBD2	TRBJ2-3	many	TGTGCCAGCAGTGATATAGCGGGGGGCAACACAGATACGCAGTATTTT	CASSDIAGGNTDTQYF
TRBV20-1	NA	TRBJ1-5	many	TGCAGTGCCAAAGACAGGCCCGCCGGGCCCCAGCATTTT	CSAKDRPAGPQHF
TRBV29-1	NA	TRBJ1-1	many	TGCAGCTGCCTCCCTCATCCGGGGAGTACTGAAGCTTTCTTT	CSCLPHPGSTEAFF
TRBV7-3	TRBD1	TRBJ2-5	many	TGTGCCAGCAGATCTACGGGACAGGGGGCCGGGGAGACCCAGTACTTC	CASRSTGQGAGETQYF
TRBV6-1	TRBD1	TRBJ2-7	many	TGTGCCAGCCAGCCGGGACAGGGATCGCGCGAGCAGTACTTC	CASQPGQGSREQYF
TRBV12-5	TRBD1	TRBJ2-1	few	TGTGCTAGTGGTATCCCACGGGACAGGGGCAATGAGCAGTTCTTC	CASGIPRDRGNEQFF
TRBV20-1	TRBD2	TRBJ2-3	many	TGCAGTGCTCGTAGCGGGGGGGTTGATACGCAGTATTTT	CSARSGGVDTQYF
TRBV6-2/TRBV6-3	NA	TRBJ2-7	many	TGTGCCTCCGCCACGCTCTCCTACGAGCAGTACTTC	CASATLSYEQYF
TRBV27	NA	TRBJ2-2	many	TGTGCCAGCAGTGAGGACAGAAGGTCCACCGGGGAGCTGTTTTTT	CASSEDRRSTGELFF
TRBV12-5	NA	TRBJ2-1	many	TGTGCTAGTGGTTTAGGGGGAGGGGGCTATGAGCAGTTCTTC	CASGLGGGGYEQFF
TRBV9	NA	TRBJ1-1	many	TGTGCCAGCAGCCCGGACGGTAAGAACACTGAAGCTTTCTTT	CASSPDGKNTEAFF
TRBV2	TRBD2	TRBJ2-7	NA	TGTGCCAGCAAGGGACAGGGACTAGCGGGGGCCAATCTCTACGAGCAGTACTTC	CASKGQGLAGANLYEQYF
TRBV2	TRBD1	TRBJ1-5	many	TGTGCCAGCAGTCCGCCGACAGGGAGAGCTGCTCAGCCCCAGCATTTT	CASSPPTGRAAQPQHF
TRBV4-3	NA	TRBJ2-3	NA	TGCGCCAGCAGCCAAGAAGTTGGGGGGCGCTACACAGATACGCAGTATTTT	CASSQEVGGRYTDTQYF
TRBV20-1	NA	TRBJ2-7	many	TGCAGTGCTAGAGATGCGATGGCAGGGGACTACGAGCAGTACTTC	CSARDAMAGDYEQYF
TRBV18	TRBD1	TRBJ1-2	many	TGTGCCAGCTCACCAGAGACAGGGGTTGGCTACACCTTC	CASSPETGVGYTF
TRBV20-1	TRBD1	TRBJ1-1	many	TGCAGTGCTACCCGGGACAGGGGCGCTGAAGCTTTCTTT	CSATRDRGAEAFF
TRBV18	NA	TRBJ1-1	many	TGTGCCAGCTCCGAGGGCCGGGGATACACTGAAGCTTTCTTT	CASSEGRGYTEAFF
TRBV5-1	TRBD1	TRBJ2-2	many	TGCGCCAGCAGCAGGGGGCGAACCGGGGAGCTGTTTTTT	CASSRGRTGELFF
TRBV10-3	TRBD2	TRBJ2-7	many	TGTGCCATCAGTGGTAGCGGGAGCGTATACGAGCAGTACTTC	CAISGSGSVYEQYF
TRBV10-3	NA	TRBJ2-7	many	TGTGCCATCAGTTCGTCGATGAACGAGCAGTACTTC	CAISSSMNEQYF
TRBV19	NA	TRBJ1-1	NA	TGTGCCAGTAGCCGACATGCGAAGACTGAAGCTTTCTTT	CASSRHAKTEAFF
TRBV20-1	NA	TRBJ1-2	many	TGCAGTGCCCCCTTGACTGCGTATGGCTACACCTTC	CSAPLTAYGYTF
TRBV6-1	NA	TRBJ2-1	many	TGTGCCAGCAGGAGGTCAGGGACCTCATACAATGAGCAGTTCTTC	CASRRSGTSYNEQFF
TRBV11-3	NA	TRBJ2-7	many	TGTGCCAGCACTCCCTATATGAGGGGACAACCCTACGAGCAGTACTTC	CASTPYMRGQPYEQYF
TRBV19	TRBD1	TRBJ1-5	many	TGTGCCAGTAGTATAGGAGGAGGACAGGGTGGGCAGCCCCAGCATTTT	CASSIGGGQGGQPQHF
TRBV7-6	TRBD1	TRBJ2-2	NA	TGTGCCAGCAGCTATACACAGGGGGTGGCCACCGGGGAGCTGTTTTTT	CASSYTQGVATGELFF
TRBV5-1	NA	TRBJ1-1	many	TGCGCCAGCAGCCCCTACTTACGGGGGAACACTGAAGCTTTCTTT	CASSPYLRGNTEAFF
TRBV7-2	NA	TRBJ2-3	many	TGTGCCAGCAGCGTCCGTAGGGGTGAGGGCGGCTATCCACCCTTTCGGGGGACCACAGATACGCAGTATTTT	CASSVRRGEGGYPPFRGTTDTQYF
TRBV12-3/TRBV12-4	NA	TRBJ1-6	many	TGTGCCAGCACCCGGGAAGGTTCACCCCTCCACTTT	CASTREGSPLHF
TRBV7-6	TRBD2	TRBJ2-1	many	TGTGCCAGCAGCTTAACTTGGGGGACTAGTGCCTACAATGAGCAGTTCTTC	CASSLTWGTSAYNEQFF
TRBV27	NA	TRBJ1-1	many	TGTGCCAGTATACCAATTGGGGGGAACACTGAAGCTTTCTTT	CASIPIGGNTEAFF
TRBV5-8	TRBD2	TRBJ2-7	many	TGTGCCAGCAGCACGGGGGGAGGTGCTCTCTACGAGCAGTACTTC	CASSTGGGALYEQYF
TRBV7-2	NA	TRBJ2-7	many	TGTGCCAGCAGCTTAGACCCTGATTGGGGCCTGTACTTC	CASSLDPDWGLYF
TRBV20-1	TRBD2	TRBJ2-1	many	TGCAGTGCTAGTCCGACTAGCGGGAGTAGTGAGCAGTTCTTC	CSASPTSGSSEQFF
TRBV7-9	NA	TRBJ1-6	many	TGTGCCAGCAGCTCTCCTAATTCACCCCTCCACTTT	CASSSPNSPLHF
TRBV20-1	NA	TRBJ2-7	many	TGCAGTGCTAGGGTCGGGAGCCGCGGCGAGCAGTACTTC	CSARVGSRGEQYF
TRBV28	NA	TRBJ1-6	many	TGTGCCAGCACGATAGGGGGGGGTTATTCACCCCTCCACTTT	CASTIGGGYSPLHF
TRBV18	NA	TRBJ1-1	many	TGTGCCAGCTCAAATAGGGGAGGCACTGAAGCTTTCTTT	CASSNRGGTEAFF
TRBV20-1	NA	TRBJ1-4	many	TGCAGTGCTAGGGGGGGAGCAACTAATGAAAAACTGTTTTTT	CSARGGATNEKLFF
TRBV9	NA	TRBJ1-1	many	TGTGCCAGCTCCCGGACAGTTTCGGGGAACACTGAAGCTTTCTTT	CASSRTVSGNTEAFF
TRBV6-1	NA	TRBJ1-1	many	TGTGCCAGCAGTGAAGGACGGAACACTGAAGCTTTCTTT	CASSEGRNTEAFF
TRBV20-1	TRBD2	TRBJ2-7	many	TGCAGTGCTCCTAGCGGGGGGACGACCTGGGAGCAGTACTTC	CSAPSGGTTWEQYF